The TCR beta chain under discussion was sequenced for a study of T cells in tuberculosis. For the study at large: IGRA-negative adolescents, IGRA-positive adolescents with latent tuberculosis and adults with active tuberculosis formed this South African cohort. General study points: Selection depended on which cryopreserved specimens were available.

Produced via immunoSEQ multiplex PCR; TCRdb's table is partial and in-frame only. The table lists about 45,000 clones, 94% of them singletons. At study entry, adolescents had tuberculin skin tests and IGRA screening. For this clone: Its antigen is unknown.

The TCR sequence derives from a donor aged 10-29 years with latent tuberculosis or without tuberculosis infection. Some clones in this sample may be carry-over from other donors' samples. The sequenced material came from PBMCs.

CDR3: CASTNNEKLFF. The DNA of the CDR3 is TGTGCCAGCACCAATAATGAAAAACTGTTTTTT. The chain uses TRBV7-9 and TRBJ1-4, with D hard to call. Trimming stripped 7 bases from V and 4 bases from J, with 4 bases between. This CDR3 spans 11 amino acids. Germline V gene sequence: CDR1 SEHNR, CDR2 FQNEAQ (reference sequence).